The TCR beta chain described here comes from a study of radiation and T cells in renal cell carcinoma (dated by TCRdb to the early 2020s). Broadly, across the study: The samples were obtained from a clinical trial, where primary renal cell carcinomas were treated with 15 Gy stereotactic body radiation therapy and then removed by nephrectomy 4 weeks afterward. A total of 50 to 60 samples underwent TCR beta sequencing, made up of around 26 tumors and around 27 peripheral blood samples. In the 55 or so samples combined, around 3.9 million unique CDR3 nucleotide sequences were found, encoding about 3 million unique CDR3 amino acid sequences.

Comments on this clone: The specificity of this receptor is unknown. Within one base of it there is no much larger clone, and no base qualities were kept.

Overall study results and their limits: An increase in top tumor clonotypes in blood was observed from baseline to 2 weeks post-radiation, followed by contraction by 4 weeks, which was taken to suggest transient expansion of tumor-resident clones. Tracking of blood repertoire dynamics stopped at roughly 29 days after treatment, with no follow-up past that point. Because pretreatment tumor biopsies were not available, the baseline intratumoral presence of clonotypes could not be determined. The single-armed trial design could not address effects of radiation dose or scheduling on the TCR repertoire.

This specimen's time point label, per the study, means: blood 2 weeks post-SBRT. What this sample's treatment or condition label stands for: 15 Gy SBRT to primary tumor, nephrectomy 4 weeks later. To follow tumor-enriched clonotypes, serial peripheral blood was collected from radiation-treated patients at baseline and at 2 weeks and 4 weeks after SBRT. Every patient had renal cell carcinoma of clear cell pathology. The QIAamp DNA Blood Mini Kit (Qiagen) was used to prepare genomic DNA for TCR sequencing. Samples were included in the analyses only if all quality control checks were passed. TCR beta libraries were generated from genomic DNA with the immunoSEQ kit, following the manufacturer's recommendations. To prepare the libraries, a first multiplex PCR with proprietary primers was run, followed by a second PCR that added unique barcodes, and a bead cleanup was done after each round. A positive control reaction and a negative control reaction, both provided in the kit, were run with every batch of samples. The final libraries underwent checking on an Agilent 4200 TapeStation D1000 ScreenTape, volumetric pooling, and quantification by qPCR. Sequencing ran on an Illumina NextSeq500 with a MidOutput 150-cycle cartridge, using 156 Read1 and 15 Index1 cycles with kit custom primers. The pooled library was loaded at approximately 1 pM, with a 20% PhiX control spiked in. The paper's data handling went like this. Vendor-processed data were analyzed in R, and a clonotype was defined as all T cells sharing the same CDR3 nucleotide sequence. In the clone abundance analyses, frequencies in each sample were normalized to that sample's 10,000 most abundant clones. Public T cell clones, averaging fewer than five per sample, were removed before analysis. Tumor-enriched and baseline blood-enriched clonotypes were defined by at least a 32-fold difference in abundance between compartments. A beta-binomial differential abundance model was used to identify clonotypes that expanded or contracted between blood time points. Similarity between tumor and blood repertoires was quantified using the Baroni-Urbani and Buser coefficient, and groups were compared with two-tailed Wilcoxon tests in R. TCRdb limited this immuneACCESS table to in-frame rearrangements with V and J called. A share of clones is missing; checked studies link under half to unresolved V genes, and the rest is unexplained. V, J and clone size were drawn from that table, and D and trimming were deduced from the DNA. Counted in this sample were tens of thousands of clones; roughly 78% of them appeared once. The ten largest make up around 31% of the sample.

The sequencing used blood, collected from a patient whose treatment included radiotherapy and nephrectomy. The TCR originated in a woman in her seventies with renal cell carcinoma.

The bases read TGCGCCAGCAGCCAAGATTTCTCCTACGAGCAGTACTTC. Translated, this is CASSQDFSYEQYF. The rearranged segments are TRBV4-1 and TRBJ2-7; there is no confident call for the D gene. CDR1 and CDR2, looked up from the germline V gene, are MGHRA and YSYEKL. V drops 0 bases and J drops 0 bases, leaving 3 bases in between. The CDR3 goes from the cysteine to the phenylalanine over 13 residues. The DNA shown is the 39-base CDR3, in frame from base 1.